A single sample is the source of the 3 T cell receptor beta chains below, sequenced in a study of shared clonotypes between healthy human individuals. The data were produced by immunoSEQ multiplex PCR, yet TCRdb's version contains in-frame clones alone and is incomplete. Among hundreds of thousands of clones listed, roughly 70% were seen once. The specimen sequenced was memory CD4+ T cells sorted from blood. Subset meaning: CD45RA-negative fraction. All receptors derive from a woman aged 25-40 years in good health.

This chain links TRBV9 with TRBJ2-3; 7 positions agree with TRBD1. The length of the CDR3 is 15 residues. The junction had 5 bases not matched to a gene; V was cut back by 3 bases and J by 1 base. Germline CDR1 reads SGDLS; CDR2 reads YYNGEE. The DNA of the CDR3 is TGTGCCAGCAGCGATAGACAGGGAGGCACAGATACGCAGTATTTT. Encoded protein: CASSDRQGGTDTQYF.

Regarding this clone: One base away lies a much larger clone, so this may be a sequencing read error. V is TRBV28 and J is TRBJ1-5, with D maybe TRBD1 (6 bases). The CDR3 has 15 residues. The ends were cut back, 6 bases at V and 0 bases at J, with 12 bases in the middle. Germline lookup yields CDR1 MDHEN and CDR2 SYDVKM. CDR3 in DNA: TGTGCCAGCAGCCTGGACAGCTATAGCAATCAGCCCCAGCATTTT. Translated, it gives CASSLDSYSNQPQHF.

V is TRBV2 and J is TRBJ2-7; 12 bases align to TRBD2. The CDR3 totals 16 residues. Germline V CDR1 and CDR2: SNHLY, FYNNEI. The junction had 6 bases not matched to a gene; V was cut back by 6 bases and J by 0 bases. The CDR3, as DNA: TGTGCCAGCAGGGCGACTAGCGGGGGCATCTCCTACGAGCAGTACTTC. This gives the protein CASRATSGGISYEQYF.